Below, 31 T cell receptor beta chains from the same sample are listed, as sequenced in a study of early T cells in non-severe SARS-CoV-2 infection. Each CDR3 protein is one row after TCRdb ran MiXCR on the 5' RACE reads. The data contain around 46,000 distinct CDR3 sequences, roughly 10% of them singletons. The specimen sequenced was whole blood. The source is an adult who was a healthcare worker with PCR-confirmed SARS-CoV-2 infection or an uninfected control (not recorded which).

Many counts were recorded for this clonotype. The genes are TRBV12-3 or TRBV12-4 and TRBJ1-5; D is perhaps TRBD1 (6 bases). CDR3 size: 14 residues. V was clipped by 5 bases and J by 3 bases, with 11 bases between them. CDR3 coding DNA: TGTGCCAGCAGTCCCGACAGGTCCAATCAGCCCCAGCATTTT. It specifies CASSPDRSNQPQHF.

The chain couples TRBV5-1 to TRBJ1-2; weak D call: TRBD1 (6 bases). CDR3 length: 15 amino acids. CDR1 is SGHRS, CDR2 YFSETQ, per germline. Trimming removed 6 bases from V and 8 bases from J, with 23 bases in between. DNA for the CDR3: TGCGCCAGCAACGTGGACGGGAACGGACAGCAAGGCTACACCTTC. This encodes CASNVDGNGQQGYTF. The variable domain in full, completed from reference TRBV5-1 and TRBJ1-2, reads KAGVTQTPRYLIKTRGQQVTLSCSPISGHRSVSWYQQTPGQGLQFLFEYFSETQRNKGNFPGRFSGRQFSNSRSEMNVSTLELGDSALYLCASNVDGNGQQGYTFGSGTRLTVV.

A few counts support this clonotype. CDR3 sequence: CASSLEGGRGTEAFF. The CDR3 region has the DNA TGCGCCAGCAGCTTGGAAGGGGGTCGTGGCACTGAAGCTTTCTTT. The chain links TRBV5-1 to TRBJ1-1, with D possibly TRBD1 on 6 matching bases. CDR1 is SGHRS and CDR2 is YFSETQ in the germline V gene. V was trimmed by 0 bases and J by 4 bases, leaving 13 bases between them. The CDR3 loop spans 15 amino acids.

Ten or more counts support this clonotype. The chain uses TRBV20-1 and TRBJ2-3; 8 nucleotides align to TRBD1. The CDR3 length is 15 residues. V trimming: 0 bases; J trimming: 4 bases; junction bases outside the gene matches: 6. Looked up from germline, CDR1 is DFQATT and CDR2 is SNEGSKA (reference sequence). CDR3 in amino acids: CSARDPTGVADTQYF. Here the CDR3 DNA reads TGCAGTGCTAGAGACCCGACAGGGGTAGCAGATACGCAGTATTTT.

This clonotype appeared a few times. This sequence joins TRBV29-1 and TRBJ1-4; D not resolved. Trimming shortened V by 0 bases and J by 0 bases, and 14 bases separated the two germline ends. This CDR3 is 17 amino acids long. Germline lookup yields CDR1 SQVTM and CDR2 ANQGSEA. CDR3: CSVEDSGGVTTNEKLFF. As DNA, the CDR3 is TGCAGCGTTGAAGATTCAGGCGGGGTCACAACTAATGAAAAACTGTTTTTT.

Of note for this clonotype: A much larger clone lies a single base off, so this may be a read error. The V call is TRBV2, the J call TRBJ2-1; 8 positions agree with TRBD1. Looked up from germline, CDR1 is SNHLY and CDR2 is FYNNEI. The CDR3 has 13 amino acids. The chain's CDR3 is CASRDRVYKEQFF. CDR3 bases: TGTGCCAGCAGGGACAGGGTCTACAAAGAGCAGTTCTTC.

The CDR3 protein is CSATGLRTGELFF. The CDR3 DNA reads TGCAGCGCCACCGGACTTCGCACCGGGGAGCTGTTTTTT. The chain uses TRBV29-1 and TRBJ2-2, with D maybe TRBD2 (5 bases). V was clipped by 7 bases and J by 4 bases, with 13 bases between them. Per germline, CDR1 SQVTM and CDR2 ANQGSEA. This CDR3 is built from 13 residues.

This clonotype was seen a few times. This chain connects TRBV29-1 to TRBJ2-6; D is uncertain. V was shortened by 7 bases and J by 0 bases, with 10 bases between the two germline ends. In germline, CDR1 is SQVTM, CDR2 ANQGSEA. The CDR3 spans 14 residues. CDR3 amino acids: CSAGRPSGANVLTF. The CDR3 DNA reads TGCAGCGCCGGGCGGCCCTCTGGGGCCAACGTCCTGACTTTC.

This clonotype has more than one count but fewer than ten. The V call is TRBV20-1, the J call TRBJ2-3, with a tentative D call TRBD2 (6 bases). This CDR3 is 14 amino acids long. V lost 4 bases and J lost 0, with 11 bases in between. Germline V gene sequence: CDR1 DFQATT, CDR2 SNEGSKA (reference sequence). CDR3 residues: CSANRGTSTDTQYF. The CDR3 DNA follows: TGCAGTGCTAATCGGGGGACTAGCACAGATACGCAGTATTTT.

This clonotype was seen many times. The chain has TRBV7-2 and TRBJ2-2; 8 bases align to TRBD2. With 4 bases clipped from V and 4 bases from J, the junction kept 2 bases outside the gene matches. The CDR3 sequence is 14 residues long. The germline V gene encodes CDR1 SGHTA and CDR2 FQGNSA. The CDR3 coding sequence is TGTGCCAGCAGCTCACTAGCGGCCACCGGGGAGCTGTTTTTT. This sequence encodes CASSSLAATGELFF.

There are many counts of this clonotype. The chain has TRBV6-2 or TRBV6-3 and TRBJ1-6; maybe TRBD1 (6 bases). The V gene's germline CDR1 is MNHEY and CDR2 SVGEGT. Trimming shortened V by 2 bases and J by 7 bases, and 12 bases separated the two germline ends. The CDR3 extends over 15 amino acids. CDR3 DNA sequence: TGTGCCAGCAGTTACGCGGGGGGCCGGAATTCACCCCTCCACTTT. Protein: CASSYAGGRNSPLHF.

This chain's CDR3 is CASSLAGLLRGTQYF. The CDR3 DNA is TGTGCCAGCAGCTTAGCGGGACTCCTAAGGGGGACCCAGTACTTC. The chain uses TRBV7-2 and TRBJ2-5; weak D call: TRBD2 (6 bases). The ends were cut back, 0 bases at V and 7 bases at J, with 15 bases in the middle. The CDR3 covers 15 residues. Germline V CDR1 and CDR2: SGHTA, FQGNSA.

There are many counts of this clonotype. The CDR3 sequence: CASSQDAQELNEKLFF. The CDR3 DNA is TGCGCCAGCAGCCAAGATGCACAGGAGTTAAATGAAAAACTGTTTTTT. This sequence joins TRBV4-3 and TRBJ1-4, with D perhaps TRBD1 (5 bases). The CDR3 has 16 amino acids. Germline values: CDR1 LGHNA, CDR2 YSLEER. Trimming removed 0 bases from V and 5 bases from J, with 13 bases in between.

There are many counts of this clonotype. The rearrangement links TRBV29-1 to TRBJ1-2; D possibly corresponds to TRBD1 (5 bases). V was trimmed by 5 bases and J by 8 bases, leaving 12 bases between them. This CDR3 comprises 11 residues. Germline assignment: CDR1 SQVTM and CDR2 ANQGSEA. Here the CDR3 reads CSVTGSGGYTF. As DNA, the CDR3 is TGCAGCGTTACAGGTTCTGGCGGCTACACCTTC.

The table lists this clonotype with many counts. The V and J genes are TRBV20-1 and TRBJ2-3; possibly TRBD2 for D (5 bases). The CDR3 extends over 14 amino acids. The germline V gene has CDR1 DFQATT and CDR2 SNEGSKA (reference sequence). Trimming shortened V by 6 bases and J by 1 base, and 14 bases separated the two germline ends. In DNA, the CDR3 is TGCAGTGCCAACTCAGCGGACCGCACAGATACGCAGTATTTT. Translating gives CSANSADRTDTQYF.

This clonotype showed up many times. The chain links TRBV7-2 to TRBJ2-3; D is undetermined. Germline V gives CDR1 SGHTA, CDR2 FQGNSA. V was pared by 2 bases and J by 4 bases, with 16 bases between. This CDR3 comprises 16 residues. The CDR3, as DNA: TGTGCCAGCAGCTTACAAGCCCTCTTGGTCGCAGATACGCAGTATTTT. Its protein is CASSLQALLVADTQYF.

A few counts support this clonotype. The CDR3 DNA sequence: TGTGCCAGCAGCTCAACTAGCGGAGTCTACAATGAGCAGTTCTTC. It specifies CASSSTSGVYNEQFF. This chain connects TRBV7-3 to TRBJ2-1; 8 bases agree with TRBD2. The length of the CDR3 is 15 residues. The J segment lost 3 bases and the V segment lost 4 bases, leaving 5 bases of the junction unmatched. CDR1 is SGHTA, CDR2 FQGTGA, per germline.

The table lists this clonotype with many counts. V and J are TRBV2 and TRBJ2-2; 7 bases match TRBD2. CDR1 is SNHLY and CDR2 is FYNNEI in the germline V gene. V dropped 2 bases and J dropped 1; count of bases not matched to a gene: 4. This CDR3 is 16 amino acids long. CDR3 region: CASSETASGNTGELFF. The CDR3 nucleotides are TGTGCCAGCAGTGAAACGGCTAGCGGGAACACCGGGGAGCTGTTTTTT.

This clonotype was seen many times. The chain recombines TRBV15 with TRBJ1-5; no definite D call. Per germline, CDR1 LNHNV and CDR2 YYDKDF (reference sequence). The CDR3 has 16 amino acids. The V end was cut by 1 base, the J end by 7 bases, with 17 bases between. DNA for the CDR3: TGTGCCACCAGCAGAGTCCCCTTCGATGGGGTCCAGCCCCAGCATTTT. Protein: CATSRVPFDGVQPQHF.

The rearrangement joins TRBV5-5 to TRBJ1-1, with TRBD1 as a possible D gene (6 bases). Per germline, CDR1 SGHKS and CDR2 YYEKEE (reference sequence). The length of the CDR3 is 14 residues. Deletions cut 4 bases from V and 2 bases from J, with 12 bases between. CDR3 sequence (DNA): TGTGCCAGCAGCAAGGACAGTGCTAACACTGAAGCTTTCTTT. Translation: CASSKDSANTEAFF. The entire variable domain, with the rest obtained from reference TRBV5-5 and TRBJ1-1, is as follows: DAGVTQSPTHLIKTRGQQVTLRCSPISGHKSVSWYQQVLGQGPQFIFQYYEKEERGRGNFPDRFSARQFPNYSSELNVNALLLGDSALYLCASSKDSANTEAFFGQGTRLTVV.

This clonotype showed up many times. The rearrangement links TRBV4-1 to TRBJ1-1; D gene ambiguous. V was pared by 1 base and J by 0 bases, with 12 bases between. Germline V gene data show CDR1 as MGHRA and CDR2 as YSYEKL. This CDR3 has 16 residues. The CDR3 DNA reads TGCGCCAGCAGCCAAGGAGCCGAGACCATGAACACTGAAGCTTTCTTT. The encoded protein is CASSQGAETMNTEAFF.

The genes are TRBV2 and TRBJ2-2; no definite D call. With 0 bases removed from V and 7 bases from J, the gap between germline ends came to 0 bases. CDR3 length equals 11 residues. The V gene's germline CDR1 is SNHLY and CDR2 FYNNEI. The CDR3 region is CASSEAGELFF. The CDR3 DNA reads TGTGCCAGCAGTGAAGCCGGGGAGCTGTTTTTT.

This clonotype was observed a handful of times. The chain employs TRBV6-6 and TRBJ1-1; D perhaps matches TRBD1 (6 bases). This CDR3 contains 13 residues. Germline loops: CDR1 MNHNY, CDR2 SVGAGI (reference sequence). The V end lost 6 bases, the J end lost 1 base, and 9 bases lay between the germline ends. For the CDR3, the DNA is TGTGCCAGCAGGACAGGTGGGAACACTGAAGCTTTCTTT. The encoded protein is CASRTGGNTEAFF.

This clonotype appeared many times. This chain links TRBV11-3 with TRBJ2-1, with D uncertain. V lost 1 base, J lost 7 bases, and 11 bases lay in between. Germline V gene sequence: CDR1 SGHNT, CDR2 YENEEA. The CDR3 has 14 residues. The CDR3 DNA follows: TGTGCCAGCAGCTTAGGACCAAGCTCAAATGAGCAGTTCTTC. Its protein is CASSLGPSSNEQFF.

The chain couples TRBV28 to TRBJ2-7; 9 bases align to TRBD2. Germline V lookup: CDR1 MDHEN, CDR2 SYDVKM. J gave up 4 bases and V 5 bases, and 6 bases lay outside the gene matches. This CDR3 is 14 amino acids long. The CDR3, as DNA: TGTGCCAGCAGTGAGCCGGGACTAGCTTACGAGCAGTACTTC. Translation gives CASSEPGLAYEQYF.

This clonotype is medium-sized by share. This chain uses TRBV7-2 with TRBJ1-5; D is ambiguous. The CDR3 totals 13 residues. The germline gives CDR1 SGHTA, CDR2 FQGNSA. V was shortened by 1 base and J by 7 bases, with 8 bases between the two germline ends. The CDR3 here is CASSLDAAQPQHF. The CDR3 nucleotides are TGTGCCAGCAGCTTAGATGCCGCCCAGCCCCAGCATTTT.

V gene TRBV7-2 combines with J gene TRBJ1-1; D unresolved. The CDR3 has 14 residues. The V gene lost 0 bases and the J gene lost 1 base, with 6 bases spanning the gap. Per the germline V gene, CDR1 is SGHTA and CDR2 is FQGNSA. The CDR3 bases are TGTGCCAGCAGCTTAGCGTATAGGAACACTGAAGCTTTCTTT. This codes for CASSLAYRNTEAFF.

This clonotype came up a few times. The gene calls are TRBV13 and TRBJ2-5; D uncertain. This CDR3 comprises 15 residues. Germline loops: CDR1 PRHDT, CDR2 FYEKMQ (reference sequence). The V and J ends lost 2 bases and 1 base respectively, with 11 bases between them. The CDR3 region is CASSLTQNIQETQYF. The CDR3 DNA is TGTGCCAGCAGCTTAACGCAGAACATCCAAGAGACCCAGTACTTC.

At least ten counts were recorded for this clonotype. This chain connects TRBV12-3 or TRBV12-4 to TRBJ2-7, with D tentatively TRBD2 (6 bases). V was clipped by 7 bases and J by 4 bases, with 14 bases between them. The CDR3 contains 13 residues. CDR3 bases: TGTGCCAGCACCAGTCCAGGGACTTACGAGCAGTACTTC. Protein sequence: CASTSPGTYEQYF.

This clonotype was detected a few times. V and J are TRBV4-3 and TRBJ1-6; D is unresolved. Trimming took off 0 bases at V and 7 bases at J, with 4 bases between the two ends. This CDR3 is built from 13 residues. The germline V gene encodes CDR1 LGHNA and CDR2 YSLEER. The CDR3 nucleotides read TGCGCCAGCAGCCAAGAGATAAATTCACCCCTCCACTTT. This codes for CASSQEINSPLHF.

This clonotype was seen at least ten times. The rearrangement joins TRBV24-1 to TRBJ1-2, with 10 bases aligning to TRBD1. The ends lost 4 bases at V and 2 bases at J; junction bases unmatched: 3. Germline V lookup: CDR1 KGHDR, CDR2 SFDVKD. The CDR3 loop spans 15 amino acids. The CDR3 sequence is CATSDSGQGNYGYTF. DNA of the CDR3: TGTGCCACCAGTGACTCGGGACAGGGGAACTATGGCTACACCTTC.